The 3 T cell receptor beta chains given below trace back to one sample, sequenced in a study of early stage breast cancer tumors. The assay was immunoSEQ multiplex PCR, and TCRdb's table has in-frame clones only and misses some. Counted here are approximately 50,000 clones, over 65% occurring once; the ten biggest clones make up roughly 3.4%. The sample taken for sequencing was blood. Every receptor here comes from a person aged 30 to 40 with breast cancer.

This clone was counted once. The chain combines TRBV4-1 with TRBJ2-3; D is perhaps TRBD2 (6 bases). The V and J ends lost 4 bases and 5 bases respectively, with 25 bases between them. CDR1 MGHRA and CDR2 YSYEKL come from the germline V gene. The length of the CDR3 is 18 residues. This CDR3 reads CASSRRDGLGTVGDTQYF. CDR3 coding DNA: TGCGCCAGCAGCCGACGTGACGGACTCGGGACTGTGGGAGATACGCAGTATTTT.

This clone was counted between two and nine times. The genes are TRBV6-6 and TRBJ1-1; 10 bases match TRBD1. CDR3 length equals 16 residues. Unmatched junction bases numbered 9, after V lost 6 bases and J lost 2 bases. In germline, CDR1 is MNHNY, CDR2 SVGAGI (reference sequence). For the CDR3, the DNA is TGTGCCAGCAGGGACAGGGGGTCCCCTGATAACACTGAAGCTTTCTTT. It is translated as CASRDRGSPDNTEAFF.

This clone was seen only once. The chain employs TRBV10-2 and TRBJ2-1; D is uncertain. Trimming pared 8 bases from V and 0 bases from J, leaving 8 bases between. CDR3 size: 13 residues. Per the germline V gene, CDR1 is WSHSY and CDR2 is SAAADI. CDR3 DNA: TGCGCCAGCGGCGGTACCTCCTACAATGAGCAGTTCTTC. Translation gives CASGGTSYNEQFF.